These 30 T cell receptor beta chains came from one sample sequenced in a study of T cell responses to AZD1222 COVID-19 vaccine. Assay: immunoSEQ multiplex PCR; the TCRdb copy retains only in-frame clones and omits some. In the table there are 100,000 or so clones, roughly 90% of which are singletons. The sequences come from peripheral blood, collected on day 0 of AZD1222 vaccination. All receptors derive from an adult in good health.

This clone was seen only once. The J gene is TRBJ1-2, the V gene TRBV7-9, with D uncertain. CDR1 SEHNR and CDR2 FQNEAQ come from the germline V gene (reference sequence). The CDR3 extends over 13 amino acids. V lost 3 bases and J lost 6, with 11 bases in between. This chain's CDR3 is CASSLAGEDGYTF. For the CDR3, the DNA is TGTGCCAGCAGCTTGGCAGGCGAGGATGGCTACACCTTC.

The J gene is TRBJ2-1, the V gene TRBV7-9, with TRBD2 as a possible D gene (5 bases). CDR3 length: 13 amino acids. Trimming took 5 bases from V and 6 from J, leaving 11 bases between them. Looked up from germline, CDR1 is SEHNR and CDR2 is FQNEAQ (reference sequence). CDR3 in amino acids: CASSHGVGNEQFF. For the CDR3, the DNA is TGTGCCAGCAGCCACGGGGTAGGCAATGAGCAGTTCTTC.

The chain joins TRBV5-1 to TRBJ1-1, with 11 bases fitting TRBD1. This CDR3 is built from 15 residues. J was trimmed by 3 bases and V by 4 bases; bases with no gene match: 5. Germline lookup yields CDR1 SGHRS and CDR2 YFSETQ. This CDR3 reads CASSPGQGAHTEAFF. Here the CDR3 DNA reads TGCGCCAGCAGCCCTGGACAGGGGGCACACACTGAAGCTTTCTTT.

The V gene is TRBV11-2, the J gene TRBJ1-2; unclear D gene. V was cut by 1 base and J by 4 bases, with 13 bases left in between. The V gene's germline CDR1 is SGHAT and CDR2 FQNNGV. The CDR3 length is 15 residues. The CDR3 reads CASSLGSDTSYGYTF. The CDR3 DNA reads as TGTGCCAGCAGCTTAGGCTCCGACACCAGCTATGGCTACACCTTC.

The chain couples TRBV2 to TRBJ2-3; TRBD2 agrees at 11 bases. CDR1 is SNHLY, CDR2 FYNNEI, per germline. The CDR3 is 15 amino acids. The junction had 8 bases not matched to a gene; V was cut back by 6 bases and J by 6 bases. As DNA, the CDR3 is TGTGCCAGCAGAGTACTAGCGGGAGAGGCGGATACGCAGTATTTT. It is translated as CASRVLAGEADTQYF.

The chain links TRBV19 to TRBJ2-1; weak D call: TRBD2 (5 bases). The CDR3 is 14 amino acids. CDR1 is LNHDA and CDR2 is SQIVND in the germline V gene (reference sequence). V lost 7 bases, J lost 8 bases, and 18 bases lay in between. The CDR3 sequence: CASNSGNGVDEQFF. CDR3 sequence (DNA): TGTGCCAGTAATTCCGGCAACGGGGTGGATGAGCAGTTCTTC.

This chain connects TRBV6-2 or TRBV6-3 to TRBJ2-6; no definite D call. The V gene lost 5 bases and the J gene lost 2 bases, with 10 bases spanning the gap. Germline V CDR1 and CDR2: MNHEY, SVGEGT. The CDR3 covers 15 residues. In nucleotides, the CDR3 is TGTGCCAGCAGTCCCGACACCCCTGGGGCCAACGTCCTGACTTTC. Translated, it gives CASSPDTPGANVLTF.

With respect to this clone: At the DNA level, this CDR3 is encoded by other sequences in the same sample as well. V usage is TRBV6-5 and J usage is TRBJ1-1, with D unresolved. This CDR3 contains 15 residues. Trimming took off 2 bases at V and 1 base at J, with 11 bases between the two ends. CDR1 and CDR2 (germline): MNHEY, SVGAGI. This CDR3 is CASSYSPGGNTEAFF. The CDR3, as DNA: TGTGCCAGCAGTTACAGTCCGGGCGGGAACACTGAAGCTTTCTTT.

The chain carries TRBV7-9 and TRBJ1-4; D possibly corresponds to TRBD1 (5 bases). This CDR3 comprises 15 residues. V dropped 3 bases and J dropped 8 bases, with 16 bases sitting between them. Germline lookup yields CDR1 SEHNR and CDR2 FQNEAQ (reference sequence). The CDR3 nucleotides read TGTGCCAGCAGCTTTTCGGGTGGGGCGGAAGAAAAACTGTTTTTT. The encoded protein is CASSFSGGAEEKLFF.

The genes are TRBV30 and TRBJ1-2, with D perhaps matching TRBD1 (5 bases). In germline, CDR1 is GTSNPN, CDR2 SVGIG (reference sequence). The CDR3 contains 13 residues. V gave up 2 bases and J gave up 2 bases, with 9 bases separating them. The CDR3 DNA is TGTGCCTGGAGTCTCCGGGACAACTATGGCTACACCTTC. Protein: CAWSLRDNYGYTF.

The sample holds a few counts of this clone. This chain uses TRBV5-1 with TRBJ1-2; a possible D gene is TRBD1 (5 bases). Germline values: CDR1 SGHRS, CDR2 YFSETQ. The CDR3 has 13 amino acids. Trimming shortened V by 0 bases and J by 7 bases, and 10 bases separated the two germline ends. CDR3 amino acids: CASSLEGATGYTF. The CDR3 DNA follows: TGCGCCAGCAGCTTGGAAGGGGCGACTGGCTACACCTTC. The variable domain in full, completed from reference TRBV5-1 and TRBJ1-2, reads KAGVTQTPRYLIKTRGQQVTLSCSPISGHRSVSWYQQTPGQGLQFLFEYFSETQRNKGNFPGRFSGRQFSNSRSEMNVSTLELGDSALYLCASSLEGATGYTFGSGTRLTVV.

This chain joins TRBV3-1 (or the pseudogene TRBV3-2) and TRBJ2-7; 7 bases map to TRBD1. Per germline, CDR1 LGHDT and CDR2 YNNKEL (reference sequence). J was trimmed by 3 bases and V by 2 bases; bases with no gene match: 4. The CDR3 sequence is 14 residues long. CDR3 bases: TGTGCCAGCAGCCAAACGACAGGGTTCTACGAGCAGTACTTC. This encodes CASSQTTGFYEQYF.

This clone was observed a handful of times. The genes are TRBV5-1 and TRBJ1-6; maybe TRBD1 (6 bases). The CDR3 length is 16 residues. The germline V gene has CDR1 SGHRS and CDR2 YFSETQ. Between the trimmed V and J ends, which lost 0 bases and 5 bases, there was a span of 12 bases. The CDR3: CASSLVAGGDNSPLHF. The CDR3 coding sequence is TGCGCCAGCAGCTTGGTAGCGGGGGGCGATAATTCACCCCTCCACTTT.

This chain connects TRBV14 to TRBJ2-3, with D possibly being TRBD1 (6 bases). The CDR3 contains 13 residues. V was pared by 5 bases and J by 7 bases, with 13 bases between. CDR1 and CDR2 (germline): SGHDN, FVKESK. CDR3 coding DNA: TGTGCCAGCAGCGATGGGACATTCTATACGCAGTATTTT. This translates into CASSDGTFYTQYF.

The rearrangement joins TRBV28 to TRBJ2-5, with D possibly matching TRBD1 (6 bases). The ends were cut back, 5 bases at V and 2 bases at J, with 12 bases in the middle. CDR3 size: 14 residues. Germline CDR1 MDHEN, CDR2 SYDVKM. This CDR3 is CASSLDSIQETQYF. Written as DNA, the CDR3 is TGTGCCAGCAGTCTGGACAGTATTCAAGAGACCCAGTACTTC.

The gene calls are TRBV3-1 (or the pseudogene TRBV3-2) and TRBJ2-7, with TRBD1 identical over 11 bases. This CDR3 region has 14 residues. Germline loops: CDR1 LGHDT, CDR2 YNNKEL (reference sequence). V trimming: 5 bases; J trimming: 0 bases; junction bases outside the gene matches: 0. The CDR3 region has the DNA TGTGCCAGCAGCGGGACAGGGGGCTCCTACGAGCAGTACTTC. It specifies CASSGTGGSYEQYF.

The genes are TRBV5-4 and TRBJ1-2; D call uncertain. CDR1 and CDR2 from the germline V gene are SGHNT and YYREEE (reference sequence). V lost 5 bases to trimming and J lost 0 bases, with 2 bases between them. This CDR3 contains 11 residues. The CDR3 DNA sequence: TGTGCCAGCAGTGCTAACTATGGCTACACCTTC. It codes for CASSANYGYTF.

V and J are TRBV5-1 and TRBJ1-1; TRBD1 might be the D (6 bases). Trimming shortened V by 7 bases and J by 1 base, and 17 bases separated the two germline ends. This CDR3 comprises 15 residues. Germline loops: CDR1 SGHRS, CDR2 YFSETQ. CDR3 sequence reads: CASQEGGYANTEAFF. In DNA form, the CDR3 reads TGCGCCAGCCAAGAAGGGGGGTACGCGAACACTGAAGCTTTCTTT. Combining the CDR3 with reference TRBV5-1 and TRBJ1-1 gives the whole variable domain KAGVTQTPRYLIKTRGQQVTLSCSPISGHRSVSWYQQTPGQGLQFLFEYFSETQRNKGNFPGRFSGRQFSNSRSEMNVSTLELGDSALYLCASQEGGYANTEAFFGQGTRLTVV.

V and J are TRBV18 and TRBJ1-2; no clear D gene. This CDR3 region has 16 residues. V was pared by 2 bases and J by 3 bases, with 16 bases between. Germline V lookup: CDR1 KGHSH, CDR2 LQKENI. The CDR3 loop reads CASSPSPGKSYYGYTF. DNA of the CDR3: TGTGCCAGCTCACCATCGCCGGGAAAGTCCTACTATGGCTACACCTTC.

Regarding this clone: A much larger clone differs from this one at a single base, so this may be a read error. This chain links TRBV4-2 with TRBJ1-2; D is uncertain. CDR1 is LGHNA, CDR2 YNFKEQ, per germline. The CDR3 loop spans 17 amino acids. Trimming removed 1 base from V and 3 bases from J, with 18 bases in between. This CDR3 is CASSQGPPRARDYGYTF. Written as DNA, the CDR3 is TGTGCCAGCAGCCAAGGACCTCCCCGGGCGAGGGACTATGGCTACACCTTC.

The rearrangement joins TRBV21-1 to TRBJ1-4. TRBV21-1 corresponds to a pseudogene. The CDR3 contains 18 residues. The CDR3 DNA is TGTGCCAGCAGCAATCAGAAAAACGACTACAAGAACGGTGAAAAACTGTTTTTT. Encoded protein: CASSNQKNDYKNGEKLFF.

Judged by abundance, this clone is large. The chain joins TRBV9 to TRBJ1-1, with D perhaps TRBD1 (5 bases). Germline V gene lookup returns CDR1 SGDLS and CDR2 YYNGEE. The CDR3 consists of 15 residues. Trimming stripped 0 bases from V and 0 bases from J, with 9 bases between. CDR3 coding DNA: TGTGCCAGCAGCGTAGGGGACCTCATGAACACTGAAGCTTTCTTT. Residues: CASSVGDLMNTEAFF.

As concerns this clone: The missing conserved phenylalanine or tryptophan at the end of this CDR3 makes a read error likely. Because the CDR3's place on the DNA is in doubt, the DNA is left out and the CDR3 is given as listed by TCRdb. The CDR3 is CASSYQGSLFL. V gene TRBV6-5 combines with J gene TRBJ2-7; TRBD1 is taken as the D call from the table, unchecked against the DNA. The CDR3 region is 11 residues in length, termini included. The germline gives CDR1 MNHEY, CDR2 SVGAGI.

CDR3 DNA sequence: TGTGCCAGCAGCCCAGCGGGATTTTCCTACAATGAGCAGTTCTTC. It specifies CASSPAGFSYNEQFF. The chain uses TRBV14 and TRBJ2-1; TRBD2 aligns across 7 bases. The CDR3 length is 15 residues. Germline V CDR1 and CDR2: SGHDN, FVKESK. J lost 1 base, V lost 4 bases, and 4 bases had no gene match.

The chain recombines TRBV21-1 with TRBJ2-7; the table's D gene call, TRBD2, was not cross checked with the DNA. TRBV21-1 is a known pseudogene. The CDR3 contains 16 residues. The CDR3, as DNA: TGTGCCAGCAGCAATCAAGCGCGGGACGCCTCCTACGAGCAGTACTTC. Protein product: CASSNQARDASYEQYF.

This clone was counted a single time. The CDR3 protein is CASSRQYRGNQPQHF. The CDR3 nucleotides are TGTGCCAGCAGTCGACAGTATAGGGGCAATCAGCCCCAGCATTTT. This chain uses TRBV2 with TRBJ1-5, with D possibly being TRBD1 (5 bases). Trimming shortened V by 5 bases and J by 2 bases, and 13 bases separated the two germline ends. CDR3 length: 15 residues. The germline V gene encodes CDR1 SNHLY and CDR2 FYNNEI.

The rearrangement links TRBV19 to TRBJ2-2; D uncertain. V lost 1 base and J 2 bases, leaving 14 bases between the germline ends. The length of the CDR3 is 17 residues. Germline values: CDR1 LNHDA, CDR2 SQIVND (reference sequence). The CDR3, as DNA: TGTGCCAGTAGTATAGTAGAGTACGCCCCAAACACCGGGGAGCTGTTTTTT. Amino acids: CASSIVEYAPNTGELFF.

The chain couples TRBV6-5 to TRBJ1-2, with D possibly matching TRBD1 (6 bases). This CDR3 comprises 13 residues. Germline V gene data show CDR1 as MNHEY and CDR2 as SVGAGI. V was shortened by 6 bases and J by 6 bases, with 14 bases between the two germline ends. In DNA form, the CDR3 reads TGTGCCAGCAGGGAGAAGGACAGAGATGGCTACACCTTC. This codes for CASREKDRDGYTF.

The CDR3 protein is CASSLTGADTQYF. Written as DNA, the CDR3 is TGTGCCAGCAGCTTGACGGGAGCAGATACGCAGTATTTT. The V and J genes are TRBV5-4 and TRBJ2-3; D is possibly TRBD2 (6 bases). V lost 1 base, J lost 4 bases, and 7 bases lay in between. This CDR3 contains 13 residues. Germline V gene sequence: CDR1 SGHNT, CDR2 YYREEE (reference sequence). Together with reference TRBV5-4 and TRBJ2-3, the CDR3 gives the full variable domain: ETGVTQSPTHLIKTRGQQVTLRCSSQSGHNTVSWYQQALGQGPQFIFQYYREEENGRGNFPPRFSGLQFPNYSSELNVNALELDDSALYLCASSLTGADTQYFGPGTRLTVL.

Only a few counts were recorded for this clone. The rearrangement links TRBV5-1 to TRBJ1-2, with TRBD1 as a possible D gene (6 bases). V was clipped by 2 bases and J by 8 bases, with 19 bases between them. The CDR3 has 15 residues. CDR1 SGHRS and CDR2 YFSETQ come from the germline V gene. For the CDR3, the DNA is TGCGCCAGCAGCTTCACCGGACAGCCAGCTGACGGCTACACCTTC. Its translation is CASSFTGQPADGYTF.